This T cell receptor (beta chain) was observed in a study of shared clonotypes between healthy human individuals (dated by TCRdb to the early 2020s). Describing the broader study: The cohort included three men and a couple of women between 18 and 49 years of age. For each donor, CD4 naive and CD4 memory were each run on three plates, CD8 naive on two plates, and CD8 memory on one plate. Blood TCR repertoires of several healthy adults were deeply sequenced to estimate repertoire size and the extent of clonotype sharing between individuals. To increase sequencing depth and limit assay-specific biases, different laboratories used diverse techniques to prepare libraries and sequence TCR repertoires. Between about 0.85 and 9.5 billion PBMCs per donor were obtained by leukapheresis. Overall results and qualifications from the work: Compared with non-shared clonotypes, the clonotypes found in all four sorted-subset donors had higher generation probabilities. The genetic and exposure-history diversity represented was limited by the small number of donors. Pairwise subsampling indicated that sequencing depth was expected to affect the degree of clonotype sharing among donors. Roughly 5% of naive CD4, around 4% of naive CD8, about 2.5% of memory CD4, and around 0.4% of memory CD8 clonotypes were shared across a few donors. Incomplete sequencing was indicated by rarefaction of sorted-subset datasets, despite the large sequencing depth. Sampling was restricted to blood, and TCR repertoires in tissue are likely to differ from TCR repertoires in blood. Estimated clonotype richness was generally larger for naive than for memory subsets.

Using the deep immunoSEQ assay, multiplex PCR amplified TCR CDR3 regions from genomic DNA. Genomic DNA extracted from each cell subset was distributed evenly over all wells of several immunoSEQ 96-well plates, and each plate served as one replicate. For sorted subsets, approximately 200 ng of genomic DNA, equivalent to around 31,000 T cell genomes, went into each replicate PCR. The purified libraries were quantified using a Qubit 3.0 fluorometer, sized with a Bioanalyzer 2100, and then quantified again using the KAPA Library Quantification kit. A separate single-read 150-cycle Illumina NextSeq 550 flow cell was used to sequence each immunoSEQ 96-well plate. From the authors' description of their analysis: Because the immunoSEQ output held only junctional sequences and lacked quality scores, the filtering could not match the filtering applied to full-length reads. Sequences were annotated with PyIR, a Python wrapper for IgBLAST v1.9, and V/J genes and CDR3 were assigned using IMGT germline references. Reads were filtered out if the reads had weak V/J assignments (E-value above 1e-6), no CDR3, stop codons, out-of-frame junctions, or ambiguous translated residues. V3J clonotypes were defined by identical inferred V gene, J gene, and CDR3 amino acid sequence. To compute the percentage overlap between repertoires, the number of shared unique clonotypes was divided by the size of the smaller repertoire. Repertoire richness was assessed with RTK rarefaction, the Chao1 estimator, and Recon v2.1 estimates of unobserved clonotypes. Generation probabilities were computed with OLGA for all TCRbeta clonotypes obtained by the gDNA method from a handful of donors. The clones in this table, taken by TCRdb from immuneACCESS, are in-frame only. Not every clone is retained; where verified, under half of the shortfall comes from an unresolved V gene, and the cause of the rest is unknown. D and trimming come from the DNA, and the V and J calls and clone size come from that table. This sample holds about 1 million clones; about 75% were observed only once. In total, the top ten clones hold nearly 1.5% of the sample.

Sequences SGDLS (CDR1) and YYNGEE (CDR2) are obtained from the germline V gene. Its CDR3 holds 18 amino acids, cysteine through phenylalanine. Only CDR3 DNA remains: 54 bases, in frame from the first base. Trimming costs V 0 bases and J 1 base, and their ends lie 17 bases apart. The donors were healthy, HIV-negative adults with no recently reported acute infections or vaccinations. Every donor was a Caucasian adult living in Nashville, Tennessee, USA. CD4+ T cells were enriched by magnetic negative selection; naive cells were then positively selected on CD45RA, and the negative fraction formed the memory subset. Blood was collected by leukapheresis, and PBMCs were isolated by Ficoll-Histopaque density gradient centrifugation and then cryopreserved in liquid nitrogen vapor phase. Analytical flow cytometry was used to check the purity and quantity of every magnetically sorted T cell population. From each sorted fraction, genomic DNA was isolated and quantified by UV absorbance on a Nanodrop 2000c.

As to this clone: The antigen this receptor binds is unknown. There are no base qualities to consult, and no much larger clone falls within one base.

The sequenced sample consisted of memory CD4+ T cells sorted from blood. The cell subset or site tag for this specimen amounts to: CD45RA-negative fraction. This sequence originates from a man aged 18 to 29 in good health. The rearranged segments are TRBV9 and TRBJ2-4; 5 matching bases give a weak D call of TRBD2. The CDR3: CASSVDVAGNGAKNIQYF. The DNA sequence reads TGTGCCAGCAGCGTAGATGTAGCCGGGAACGGGGCCAAAAACATTCAGTACTTC. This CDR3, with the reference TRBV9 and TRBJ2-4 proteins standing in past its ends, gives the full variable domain DSGVTQTPKHLITATGQRVTLRCSPRSGDLSVYWYQQSLDQGLQFLIQYYNGEERAKGNILERFSAQQFPDLHSELNLSSLELGDSALYFCASSVDVAGNGAKNIQYFGAGTRLSVL.